The 4 T cell receptor beta chains presented below share a single source sample, sequenced in a study of cytomegalovirus exposure and HLA in healthy donors. 60 Vbeta and 13 Jbeta primers were used in PCR. Sequencing used immunoSEQ multiplex PCR; TCRdb keeps in-frame clones, though not all of them. The sample lists 150,000 to 200,000 clones; 80% to 90% were seen once. Input material: PBMCs. The receptor set was obtained from a man aged 18 to 30 in good health and CMV-seropositive.

The chain combines TRBV5-1 with TRBJ2-2; 7 bases agree with TRBD1. The CDR3 length is 16 residues. The V gene end was trimmed by 0 bases and the J gene end by 7 bases; junction bases not matched to a gene: 9. CDR1 and CDR2 from the germline V gene are SGHRS and YFSETQ. CDR3: CASSLATGNLVGELFF. The CDR3, as DNA: TGCGCCAGCAGCTTGGCGACAGGGAATCTTGTCGGGGAGCTGTTTTTT.

The J gene is TRBJ2-2, the V gene TRBV6-1; D may be TRBD2 (5 bases). Trimming shortened V by 6 bases and J by 4 bases, and 15 bases separated the two germline ends. Germline CDR1 and CDR2: MNHNS and SASEGT. There are 15 residues in the CDR3. The DNA for the CDR3 is TGTGCCAGCAGCGGAGGCTTTCGCACCACCGGGGAGCTGTTTTTT. Its translation is CASSGGFRTTGELFF.

The V and J genes are TRBV9 and TRBJ2-3; D might be TRBD2 (5 bases). CDR1 and CDR2 (germline): SGDLS, YYNGEE. Deletions cut 0 bases from V and 0 bases from J, with 8 bases between. The CDR3 spans 15 residues. Here the CDR3 reads CASSVGGPSTDTQYF. CDR3 nucleotide sequence: TGTGCCAGCAGCGTAGGCGGGCCTAGCACAGATACGCAGTATTTT.

The chain has TRBV5-4 and TRBJ2-7, with no clear D. CDR1 SGHNT and CDR2 YYREEE come from the germline V gene (reference sequence). This CDR3 spans 14 amino acids. The V end was cut by 3 bases, the J end by 0 bases, with 10 bases between. The chain's CDR3 is CASSSGPYSYEQYF. CDR3 in DNA: TGTGCCAGCAGCTCTGGGCCTTACTCCTACGAGCAGTACTTC.